The 2 T cell receptor beta chains in this list originate from one sample, sequenced in a study of CD8+CD57+ T cells in acquired aplastic anemia. Patients selected for sequencing had displayed CD8+CD57+ cell expansion by flow cytometry. TCR beta VDJ and CDR3 were profiled, and genomic DNA was the template. TCRdb ran MiXCR on the reads and lists one entry per CDR3 protein. The repertoire consists of fewer than 200,000 distinct CDR3 sequences, with about 44% occurring once and the leading ten covering 10% to 15%. Sample: sorted CD4+, CD8+, or CD8+CD57+ T cells (not recorded which) from PBMCs. The receptors here all came from a human donor with aplastic anemia.

This chain links TRBV29-1 with TRBJ1-2; D is unclear. Germline V CDR1 and CDR2: SQVTM, ANQGSEA. V was shortened by 7 bases and J by 4 bases, with 10 bases between the two germline ends. The CDR3 has 11 amino acids. Here the CDR3 reads CSAVGFYGYTF. CDR3 DNA sequence: TGCAGCGCTGTCGGCTTCTATGGCTACACCTTC.

The chain is built from TRBV20-1 and TRBJ1-2; no clear D gene. CDR3 length equals 14 residues. Germline values: CDR1 DFQATT, CDR2 SNEGSKA (reference sequence). Trimming removed 0 bases from V and 8 bases from J, with 16 bases in between. The CDR3 coding sequence is TGCAGTGCTAGAGAAGGTGGGGAAAGCGGAGGCTACACCTTC. Translating gives CSAREGGESGGYTF.